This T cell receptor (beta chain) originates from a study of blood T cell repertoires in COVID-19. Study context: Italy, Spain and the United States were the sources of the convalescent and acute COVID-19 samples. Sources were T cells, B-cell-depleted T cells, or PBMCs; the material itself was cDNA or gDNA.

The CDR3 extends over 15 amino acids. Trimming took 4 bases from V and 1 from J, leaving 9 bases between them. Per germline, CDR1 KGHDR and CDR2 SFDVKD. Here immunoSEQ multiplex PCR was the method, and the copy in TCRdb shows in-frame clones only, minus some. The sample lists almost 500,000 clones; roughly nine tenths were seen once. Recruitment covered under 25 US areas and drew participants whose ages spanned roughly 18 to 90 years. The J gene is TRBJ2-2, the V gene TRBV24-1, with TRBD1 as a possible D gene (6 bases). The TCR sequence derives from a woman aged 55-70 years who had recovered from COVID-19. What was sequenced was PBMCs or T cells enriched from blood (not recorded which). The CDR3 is CATSDRGQNTGELFF. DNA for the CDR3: TGTGCCACCAGTGACCGGGGACAGAACACCGGGGAGCTGTTTTTT.